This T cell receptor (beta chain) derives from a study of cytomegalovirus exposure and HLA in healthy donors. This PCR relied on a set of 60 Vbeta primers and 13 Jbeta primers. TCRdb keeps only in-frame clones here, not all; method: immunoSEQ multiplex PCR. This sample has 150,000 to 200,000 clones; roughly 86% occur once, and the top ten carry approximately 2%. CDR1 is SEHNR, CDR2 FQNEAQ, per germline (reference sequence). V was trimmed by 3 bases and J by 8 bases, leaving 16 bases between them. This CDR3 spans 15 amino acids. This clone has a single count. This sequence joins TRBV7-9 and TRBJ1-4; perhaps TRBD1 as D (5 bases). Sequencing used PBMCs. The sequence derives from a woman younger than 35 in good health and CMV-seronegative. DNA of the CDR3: TGTGCCAGCAGCTTCTGGGGGGGGGACGTCGAAAAACTGTTTTTT. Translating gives CASSFWGGDVEKLFF.